These 30 T cell receptor beta chains came from one sample sequenced in a study of cytomegalovirus exposure and HLA in healthy donors. 60 Vbeta and 13 Jbeta primers were used in PCR. Clones were sequenced by immunoSEQ multiplex PCR, and TCRdb holds only the in-frame ones, with some missing. The data hold fewer than 300,000 clones, with 86% observed a single time. Sequencing was performed on PBMCs. These receptors were collected from a man in his forties in good health and CMV-seropositive.

V is TRBV6-1 and J is TRBJ2-3; 14 bases agree with TRBD2. The V gene's germline CDR1 is MNHNS and CDR2 SASEGT. The CDR3 contains 16 residues. J lost 3 bases, V lost 4 bases, and 3 bases had no gene match. The CDR3 nucleotides are TGTGCCAGCAGTGCTGGGACTAGCGGGAGTACAGATACGCAGTATTTT. Its protein is CASSAGTSGSTDTQYF.

This chain uses TRBV6-1 with TRBJ2-5; 9 bases align to TRBD1. The trim removed 4 bases at V and 5 bases at J, leaving 2 bases unmatched. Germline V gene lookup returns CDR1 MNHNS and CDR2 SASEGT. This CDR3 comprises 13 residues. Written as DNA, the CDR3 is TGTGCCAGCAGTGCGGACAGGGGTGAGACCCAGTACTTC. Its translation is CASSADRGETQYF.

The chain combines TRBV19 with TRBJ2-7; perhaps TRBD1 as D (6 bases). Trimming shortened V by 1 base and J by 6 bases, and 10 bases separated the two germline ends. This CDR3 spans 13 amino acids. The germline CDR1 and CDR2 sequences are LNHDA and SQIVND (reference sequence). The CDR3 bases are TGTGCCAGTAGTATAGGGGGGCCCTCCGAGCAGTACTTC. It is translated as CASSIGGPSEQYF.

The chain recombines TRBV7-6 with TRBJ2-7, with D perhaps matching TRBD2 (5 bases). Germline CDR1 is SGHVS and CDR2 is FNYEAQ. The V end was cut by 0 bases, the J end by 7 bases, with 10 bases between. The CDR3 length is 13 residues. The CDR3 sequence: CASSLASSGEQYF. The CDR3, as DNA: TGTGCCAGCAGCTTAGCCTCGAGCGGTGAGCAGTACTTC. Looking up the rest from reference TRBV7-6 and TRBJ2-7 gives the full variable domain: GAGVSQSPRYKVTKRGQDVALRCDPISGHVSLYWYRQALGQGPEFLTYFNYEAQQDKSGLPNDRFSAERPEGSISTLTIQRTEQRDSAMYRCASSLASSGEQYFGPGTRLTVT.

V and J are TRBV7-2 and TRBJ1-5; possibly TRBD1 for D (6 bases). This CDR3 has 16 residues. Germline V lookup: CDR1 SGHTA, CDR2 FQGNSA. Trimming shortened V by 5 bases and J by 0 bases, and 14 bases separated the two germline ends. In DNA form, the CDR3 reads TGTGCCAGCAGCCCTCTTCCGACAGGTAGCAATCAGCCCCAGCATTTT. Translated, it gives CASSPLPTGSNQPQHF.

This clone appeared a single time. The V call is TRBV2, the J call TRBJ2-3, with 13 bases fitting TRBD2. Trimming removed 8 bases from V and 11 bases from J; junction bases left unmatched: 4. The CDR3 contains 12 residues. CDR1 is SNHLY, CDR2 FYNNEI, per germline. The CDR3, as DNA: TGTGCCAGCGGGGGGACTAGCGGGAAGCAGTATTTT. It yields the protein CASGGTSGKQYF.

This clone was seen a single time. This sequence joins TRBV2 and TRBJ2-7, with 11 bases aligning to TRBD2. Germline CDR1 SNHLY, CDR2 FYNNEI. J lost 3 bases, V lost 1 base, and 2 bases had no gene match. There are 15 residues in the CDR3. As DNA, the CDR3 is TGTGCCAGCAGTGAAGAGACTAGCGGGAACTACGAGCAGTACTTC. Translation gives CASSEETSGNYEQYF.

This sequence joins TRBV28 and TRBJ1-4, with a weak D call TRBD1 (5 bases). CDR1 and CDR2 from the germline V gene are MDHEN and SYDVKM. The ends were cut back, 5 bases at V and 7 bases at J, with 20 bases in the middle. The CDR3 has 16 amino acids. The CDR3 DNA reads TGTGCCAGCAGTGGGTTCGGGGGAATACGGGGTGAAAAACTGTTTTTT. Its translation: CASSGFGGIRGEKLFF.

This chain joins TRBV7-3 and TRBJ2-2; 9 bases are a match to TRBD1. The CDR3 is 16 residues long. The ends lost 5 bases at V and 3 bases at J; junction bases unmatched: 7. Germline values: CDR1 SGHTA, CDR2 FQGTGA. CDR3 loop: CASSATGGDYTGELFF. For the CDR3, the DNA is TGTGCCAGCAGCGCTACAGGGGGCGATTACACCGGGGAGCTGTTTTTT.

The V and J genes are TRBV11-3 and TRBJ2-2; 13 bases align to TRBD2. The CDR3 length is 17 residues. J gave up 5 bases and V 5 bases, and 8 bases lay outside the gene matches. Germline V gene sequence: CDR1 SGHNT, CDR2 YENEEA. Here the CDR3 DNA reads TGTGCCAGCAGCGCGCGACTAGCGGGAGGCCGAACCGGGGAGCTGTTTTTT. This encodes CASSARLAGGRTGELFF. Full variable domain (rest looked up from reference TRBV11-3 and TRBJ2-2): EAGVVQSPRYKIIEKKQPVAFWCNPISGHNTLYWYLQNLGQGPELLIRYENEEAVDDSQLPKDRFSAERLKGVDSTLKIQPAELGDSAVYLCASSARLAGGRTGELFFGEGSRLTVL.

The chain combines TRBV27 with TRBJ2-7; 9 nucleotides match TRBD1. Germline loops: CDR1 MNHEY, CDR2 SMNVEV (reference sequence). The CDR3 loop spans 15 amino acids. Germline trimming cut 8 bases from V and 3 bases from J; bases unmatched to any gene: 11. This CDR3 is CASRGLGTGNYEQYF. CDR3 nucleotide sequence: TGTGCCAGCCGTGGCCTGGGGACAGGGAACTACGAGCAGTACTTC.

The rearrangement joins TRBV7-9 to TRBJ2-1, with 8 bases lining up with TRBD2. The CDR3 runs 17 residues. The J segment lost 8 bases and the V segment lost 4 bases, leaving 16 bases of the junction unmatched. Germline V gene data show CDR1 as SEHNR and CDR2 as FQNEAQ (reference sequence). The CDR3 DNA reads as TGTGCCAGCAGCTCCCCTGGGGCGGGAGGACCGCGTTATGAGCAGTTCTTC. This sequence encodes CASSSPGAGGPRYEQFF. The entire variable domain, with the rest obtained from reference TRBV7-9 and TRBJ2-1, is as follows: DTGVSQNPRHKITKRGQNVTFRCDPISEHNRLYWYRQTLGQGPEFLTYFQNEAQLEKSRLLSDRFSAERPKGSFSTLEIQRTEQGDSAMYLCASSSPGAGGPRYEQFFGPGTRLTVL.

This clone was detected once. CDR3 sequence: CASTRLAGTQSYNEQFF. CDR3 DNA: TGTGCCAGCACGCGGCTAGCGGGAACTCAATCCTACAATGAGCAGTTCTTC. V gene TRBV27 combines with J gene TRBJ2-1; 9 positions agree with TRBD2. The length of the CDR3 is 17 residues. Germline lookup yields CDR1 MNHEY and CDR2 SMNVEV (reference sequence). Germline trimming cut 7 bases from V and 1 base from J; bases unmatched to any gene: 11.

The CDR3 loop reads CASSLGRGLGTEAFF. The CDR3 DNA reads as TGTGCCAGCAGCTTGGGCAGGGGGCTCGGGACTGAAGCTTTCTTT. V and J are TRBV7-9 and TRBJ1-1, with 8 positions matching TRBD1. The CDR3 extends over 15 amino acids. The J segment lost 5 bases and the V segment lost 3 bases, leaving 8 bases of the junction unmatched. Per germline, CDR1 SEHNR and CDR2 FQNEAQ (reference sequence).

This chain connects TRBV7-8 to TRBJ2-5; perhaps TRBD1 as D (6 bases). The CDR3 spans 14 residues. Germline V gives CDR1 SGHVS, CDR2 FQNEAQ. V was cut by 3 bases and J by 5 bases, with 13 bases left in between. The CDR3 spells CASSFSGARETQYF. DNA for the CDR3: TGTGCCAGCAGCTTCTCAGGGGCCCGGGAGACCCAGTACTTC. Together with reference TRBV7-8 and TRBJ2-5, the CDR3 gives the full variable domain: GAGVSQSPRYKVAKRGQDVALRCDPISGHVSLFWYQQALGQGPEFLTYFQNEAQLDKSGLPSDRFFAERPEGSVSTLKIQRTQQEDSAVYLCASSFSGARETQYFGPGTRLLVL.

This clone was observed a single time. V is TRBV18 and J is TRBJ2-7; 10 nucleotides agree with TRBD2. V lost 0 bases to trimming and J lost 4 bases; unmatched junction nucleotides: 6. Germline-derived CDR1 and CDR2 are KGHSH and LQKENI. The CDR3 runs 16 residues. The CDR3 DNA follows: TGTGCCAGCTCACCACCGGTGGCTAGCGGGAGTTACGAGCAGTACTTC. Residues: CASSPPVASGSYEQYF.

This chain links TRBV5-4 with TRBJ2-7; TRBD2 matches at 15 bases. The CDR3 totals 18 residues. Losses at the gene ends were 4 bases for V and 2 bases for J; bases not matched to a gene: 10. Germline CDR1 reads SGHNT; CDR2 reads YYREEE (reference sequence). The CDR3 nucleotides read TGTGCCAGCAGCCCTAGGACTAGCGGGAGGGCCTATCCCTACGAGCAGTACTTC. This encodes CASSPRTSGRAYPYEQYF.

This chain links TRBV7-9 with TRBJ2-2; 9 positions agree with TRBD1. The V and J ends lost 5 bases and 4 bases, in that order; junction bases with no gene match: 8. Germline V gene data show CDR1 as SEHNR and CDR2 as FQNEAQ (reference sequence). CDR3 length equals 16 residues. The CDR3 DNA sequence: TGTGCCAGCAGCCAGGGACAGGGTGTTGGCACCGGGGAGCTGTTTTTT. It codes for CASSQGQGVGTGELFF.

This chain joins TRBV18 and TRBJ2-7; a possible D gene is TRBD1 (6 bases). Trimming removed 3 bases at V and 7 bases at J, with 10 bases between. Germline loops: CDR1 KGHSH, CDR2 LQKENI. The CDR3 length is 12 residues. In DNA, the CDR3 is TGTGCCAGCTCACCGAGAAGGGGGGAGCAGTACTTC. Its translation is CASSPRRGEQYF.

This sequence joins TRBV2 and TRBJ2-7; TRBD1 matches at 9 bases. Trimming took 8 bases from V and 2 from J; bases not matched to a gene: 10. The CDR3 contains 15 residues. Looked up from germline, CDR1 is SNHLY and CDR2 is FYNNEI. CDR3 in DNA: TGTGCCAGCGCCCCCGCGGGACAGGGCCCCTACGAGCAGTACTTC. Translated, it gives CASAPAGQGPYEQYF.

The chain joins TRBV6-5 to TRBJ2-7; TRBD1 matches 7 bases. In germline, CDR1 is MNHEY, CDR2 SVGAGI. The CDR3 is made up of 15 amino acids. Trimming took 6 bases from V and 0 from J; bases not matched to a gene: 8. The CDR3, as DNA: TGTGCCAGCAGCCGCAGGGGGACAGCCTCCTACGAGCAGTACTTC. Translation gives CASSRRGTASYEQYF.

The chain links TRBV6-5 to TRBJ2-1, with 14 bases matching TRBD2. The ends lost 6 bases at V and 4 bases at J; junction bases unmatched: 2. The CDR3 totals 15 residues. Per germline, CDR1 MNHEY and CDR2 SVGAGI. The CDR3 loop is CASSRLAGGYNEQFF. CDR3 nucleotides: TGTGCCAGCAGCCGACTAGCGGGAGGGTACAATGAGCAGTTCTTC.

The chain employs TRBV27 and TRBJ2-1, with TRBD1 identical over 7 bases. Trimming removed 6 bases from V and 4 bases from J; junction bases left unmatched: 3. This CDR3 has 13 amino acids. Germline CDR1 is MNHEY and CDR2 is SMNVEV (reference sequence). DNA of the CDR3: TGTGCCAGCAGCTCGGGACAGTACAATGAGCAGTTCTTC. It yields the protein CASSSGQYNEQFF.

This clone was picked up a small number of times. The chain couples TRBV28 to TRBJ2-1; TRBD2 matches at 13 bases. V shed 6 bases and J 5 bases; nucleotides not matched to a gene: 10. Germline V gives CDR1 MDHEN, CDR2 SYDVKM. The CDR3 consists of 17 residues. Here the CDR3 DNA reads TGTGCCAGCAGACCAGGACTAGCGGGAGCGGTGAACAATGAGCAGTTCTTC. This translates into CASRPGLAGAVNNEQFF.

This sequence joins TRBV5-6 and TRBJ1-1; perhaps TRBD1 as D (5 bases). The CDR3 covers 16 residues. Germline loops: CDR1 SGHDT, CDR2 YYEEEE. The V end lost 0 bases, the J end lost 0 bases, and 12 bases lay between the germline ends. CDR3 residues: CASSLAEGAMNTEAFF. In DNA, the CDR3 is TGTGCCAGCAGCTTGGCCGAAGGGGCCATGAACACTGAAGCTTTCTTT. Full variable domain (remainder filled in from reference TRBV5-6 and TRBJ1-1): DAGVTQSPTHLIKTRGQQVTLRCSPKSGHDTVSWYQQALGQGPQFIFQYYEEEERQRGNFPDRFSGHQFPNYSSELNVNALLLGDSALYLCASSLAEGAMNTEAFFGQGTRLTVV.

Note on this clone: This sample includes further DNA sequences coding for the same CDR3. The rearrangement joins TRBV27 to TRBJ2-5, with a tentative D call TRBD2 (5 bases). V lost 3 bases and J 4 bases, leaving 9 bases between the germline ends. Germline loops: CDR1 MNHEY, CDR2 SMNVEV (reference sequence). The CDR3 consists of 13 residues. DNA of the CDR3: TGTGCCAGCAGTTTGCGGAGGAGAGAGACCCAGTACTTC. Translation: CASSLRRRETQYF.

This clone was found a few times. The chain combines TRBV4-3 with TRBJ1-2; D is possibly TRBD1 (5 bases). The V and J ends lost 4 bases and 0 bases respectively, with 21 bases between them. The germline V gene has CDR1 LGHNA and CDR2 YSLEER. The CDR3 sequence is 18 residues long. The CDR3 sequence is CASSPSLSGGIANYGYTF. CDR3 sequence (DNA): TGCGCCAGCAGCCCCTCCCTTTCGGGGGGAATAGCTAACTATGGCTACACCTTC.

The chain joins TRBV6-5 to TRBJ1-1; possibly TRBD1 for D (6 bases). CDR1 and CDR2 from the germline V gene are MNHEY and SVGAGI. The CDR3 is made up of 15 amino acids. Between the trimmed V and J ends, which lost 6 bases and 8 bases, there was a span of 22 bases. In DNA form, the CDR3 reads TGTGCCAGCAGCCAGGCCGGGACAATTCATCGGGAAGCTTTCTTT. It translates to CASSQAGTIHREAFF.

The chain carries TRBV7-6 and TRBJ2-1, with D possibly being TRBD2 (6 bases). V lost 5 bases, J lost 7 bases, and 18 bases lay in between. The CDR3 is 15 residues long. In germline, CDR1 is SGHVS, CDR2 FNYEAQ. CDR3 in DNA: TGTGCCAGCAGCGTTTCCGGGACTTCCAATAATGAGCAGTTCTTC. Translating it yields CASSVSGTSNNEQFF. Complete variable domain (other parts from reference TRBV7-6 and TRBJ2-1): GAGVSQSPRYKVTKRGQDVALRCDPISGHVSLYWYRQALGQGPEFLTYFNYEAQQDKSGLPNDRFSAERPEGSISTLTIQRTEQRDSAMYRCASSVSGTSNNEQFFGPGTRLTVL.

The rearrangement joins TRBV27 to TRBJ2-1, with 13 bases that match TRBD2. J lost 8 bases, V lost 6 bases, and 7 bases had no gene match. The CDR3 extends over 15 amino acids. CDR1 and CDR2 (germline): MNHEY, SMNVEV (reference sequence). The CDR3 region is CASSPGLAGADEQFF. CDR3 in DNA: TGTGCCAGCAGCCCAGGACTAGCGGGAGCGGATGAGCAGTTCTTC.